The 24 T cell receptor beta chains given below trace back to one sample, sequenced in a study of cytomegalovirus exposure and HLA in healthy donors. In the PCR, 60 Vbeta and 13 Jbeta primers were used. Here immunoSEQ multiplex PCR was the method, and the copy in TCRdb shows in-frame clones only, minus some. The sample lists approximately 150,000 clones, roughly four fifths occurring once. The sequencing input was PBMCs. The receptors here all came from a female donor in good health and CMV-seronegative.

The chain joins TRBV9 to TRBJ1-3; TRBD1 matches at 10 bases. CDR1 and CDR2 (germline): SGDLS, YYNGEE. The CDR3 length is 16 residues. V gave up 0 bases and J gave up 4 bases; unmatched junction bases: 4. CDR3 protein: CASSVGGTGAGNTIYF. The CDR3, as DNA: TGTGCCAGCAGCGTAGGAGGGACAGGGGCAGGAAACACCATATATTTT.

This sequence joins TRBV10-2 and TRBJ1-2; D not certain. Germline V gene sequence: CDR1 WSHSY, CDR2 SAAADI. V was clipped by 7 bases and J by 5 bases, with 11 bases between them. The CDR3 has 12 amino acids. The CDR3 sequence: CASTSGAYGYTF. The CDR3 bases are TGCGCCAGCACATCAGGCGCTTATGGCTACACCTTC.

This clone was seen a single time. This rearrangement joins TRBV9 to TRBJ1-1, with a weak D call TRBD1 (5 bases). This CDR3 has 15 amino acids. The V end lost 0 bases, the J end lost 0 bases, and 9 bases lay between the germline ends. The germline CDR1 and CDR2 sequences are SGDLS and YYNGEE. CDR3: CASSVEGNMNTEAFF. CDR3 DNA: TGTGCCAGCAGCGTAGAGGGGAACATGAACACTGAAGCTTTCTTT.

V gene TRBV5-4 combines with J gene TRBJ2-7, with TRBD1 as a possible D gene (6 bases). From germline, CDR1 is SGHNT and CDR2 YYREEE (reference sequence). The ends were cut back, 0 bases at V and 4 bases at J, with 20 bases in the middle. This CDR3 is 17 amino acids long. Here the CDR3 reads CASSLGVRAGETYEQYF. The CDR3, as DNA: TGTGCCAGCAGCTTGGGGGTCAGGGCAGGGGAAACGTACGAGCAGTACTTC.

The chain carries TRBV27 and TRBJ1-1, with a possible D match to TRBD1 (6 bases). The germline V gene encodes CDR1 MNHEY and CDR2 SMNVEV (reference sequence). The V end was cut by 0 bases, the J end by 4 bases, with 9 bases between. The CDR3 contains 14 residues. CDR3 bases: TGTGCCAGCAGTTTATCTTACAGGGTCACTGAAGCTTTCTTT. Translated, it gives CASSLSYRVTEAFF.

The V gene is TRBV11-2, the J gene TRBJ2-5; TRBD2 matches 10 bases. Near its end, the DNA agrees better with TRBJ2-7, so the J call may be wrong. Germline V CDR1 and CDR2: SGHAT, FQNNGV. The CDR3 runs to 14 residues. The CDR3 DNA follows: TGTGCCAGCAGCATCGGGACTAGCGCCTACGAGCAGTACTTC. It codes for CASSIGTSAYEQYF.

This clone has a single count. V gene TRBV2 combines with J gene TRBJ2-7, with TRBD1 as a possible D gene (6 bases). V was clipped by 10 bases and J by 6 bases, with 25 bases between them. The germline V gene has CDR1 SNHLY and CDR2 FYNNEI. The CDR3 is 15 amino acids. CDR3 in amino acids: CATPRDVTGLSEQYF. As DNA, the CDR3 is TGTGCCACCCCTCGGGACGTGACAGGTCTCTCCGAGCAGTACTTC.

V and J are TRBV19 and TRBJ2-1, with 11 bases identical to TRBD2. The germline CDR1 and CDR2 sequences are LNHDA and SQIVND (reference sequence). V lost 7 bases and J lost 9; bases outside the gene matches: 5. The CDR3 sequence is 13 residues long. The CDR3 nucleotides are TGTGCCAGTATTAGCGGGAGGGCCAGTGAGCAGTTCTTC. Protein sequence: CASISGRASEQFF.

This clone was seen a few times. The CDR3 nucleotides are TGTGCCAGCAGCCTTACAGCCTCCTATGGCTACACCTTC. This translates into CASSLTASYGYTF. The chain is built from TRBV6-5 and TRBJ1-2; D ambiguous. Trimming removed 6 bases at V and 4 bases at J, with 12 bases between. Germline V gene lookup returns CDR1 MNHEY and CDR2 SVGAGI. The CDR3 is 13 residues long.

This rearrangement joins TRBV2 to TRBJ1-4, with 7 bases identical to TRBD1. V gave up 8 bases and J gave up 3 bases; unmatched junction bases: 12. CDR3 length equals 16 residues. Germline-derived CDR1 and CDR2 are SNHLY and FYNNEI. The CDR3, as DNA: TGTGCCAGCCTTGGACAGGCGTCGAAAGCTAATGAAAAACTGTTTTTT. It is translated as CASLGQASKANEKLFF. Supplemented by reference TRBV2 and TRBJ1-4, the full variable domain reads EPEVTQTPSHQVTQMGQEVILRCVPISNHLYFYWYRQILGQKVEFLVSFYNNEISEKSEIFDDQFSVERPDGSNFTLKIRSTKLEDSAMYFCASLGQASKANEKLFFGSGTQLSVL.

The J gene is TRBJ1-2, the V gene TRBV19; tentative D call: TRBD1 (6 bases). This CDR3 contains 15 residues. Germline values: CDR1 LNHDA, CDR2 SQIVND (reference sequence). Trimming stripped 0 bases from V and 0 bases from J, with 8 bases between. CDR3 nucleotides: TGTGCCAGTAGTATAGAGGGACATACTAACTATGGCTACACCTTC. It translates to CASSIEGHTNYGYTF.

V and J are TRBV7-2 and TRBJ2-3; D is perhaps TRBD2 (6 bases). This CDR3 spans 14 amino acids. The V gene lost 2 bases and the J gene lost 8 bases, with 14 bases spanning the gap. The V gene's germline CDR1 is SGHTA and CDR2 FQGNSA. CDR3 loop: CASSLSGTVGTQYF. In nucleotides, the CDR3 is TGTGCCAGCAGCTTATCAGGGACTGTGGGTACGCAGTATTTT.

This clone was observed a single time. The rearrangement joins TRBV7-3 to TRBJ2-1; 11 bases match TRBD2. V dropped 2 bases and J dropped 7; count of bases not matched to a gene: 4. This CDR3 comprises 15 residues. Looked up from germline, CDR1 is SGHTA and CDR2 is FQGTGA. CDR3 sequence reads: CASSLRLAGKNEQFF. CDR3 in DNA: TGTGCCAGCAGCTTACGACTAGCGGGAAAGAATGAGCAGTTCTTC.

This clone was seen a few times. For the CDR3, the DNA is TGTGCCAGCAGCTTAGTCGCAGGGGTTCACACTGAAGCTTTCTTT. This gives the protein CASSLVAGVHTEAFF. The rearrangement uses TRBV7-9 and TRBJ1-1; TRBD1 is a possible D gene (6 bases). CDR1 and CDR2 (germline): SEHNR, FQNEAQ (reference sequence). With 1 base removed from V and 3 bases from J, the gap between germline ends came to 12 bases. The CDR3 extends over 15 amino acids.

DNA for the CDR3: TGTGCCAGCAGCCAAGAGACCGGGACAGCCAACAATGAGCAGTTCTTC. Amino acids: CASSQETGTANNEQFF. The V gene is TRBV4-2, the J gene TRBJ2-1; the match to TRBD1 covers 7 bases. Germline CDR1 and CDR2: LGHNA and YNFKEQ. The V segment lost 0 bases and the J segment 5 bases; nucleotides outside the gene matches: 7. The CDR3 runs to 16 residues.

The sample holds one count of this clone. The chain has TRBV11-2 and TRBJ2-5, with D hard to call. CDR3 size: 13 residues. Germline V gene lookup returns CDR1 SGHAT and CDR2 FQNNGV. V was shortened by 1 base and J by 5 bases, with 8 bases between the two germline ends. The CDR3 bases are TGTGCCAGCAGCTTAGGCGGCGAGGAGACCCAGTACTTC. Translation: CASSLGGEETQYF.

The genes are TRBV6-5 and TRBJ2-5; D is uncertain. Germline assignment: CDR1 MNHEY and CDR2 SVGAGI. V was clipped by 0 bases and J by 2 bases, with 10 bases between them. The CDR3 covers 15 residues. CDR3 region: CASSYSSGRQETQYF. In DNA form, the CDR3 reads TGTGCCAGCAGTTACTCGAGTGGCAGGCAAGAGACCCAGTACTTC.

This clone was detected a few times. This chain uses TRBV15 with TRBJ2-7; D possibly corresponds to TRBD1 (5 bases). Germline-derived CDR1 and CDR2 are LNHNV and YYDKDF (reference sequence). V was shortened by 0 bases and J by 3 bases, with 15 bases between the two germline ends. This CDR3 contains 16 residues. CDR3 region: CATSRDRQSSNYEQYF. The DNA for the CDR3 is TGTGCCACCAGCAGAGACCGACAGTCCTCTAACTACGAGCAGTACTTC.

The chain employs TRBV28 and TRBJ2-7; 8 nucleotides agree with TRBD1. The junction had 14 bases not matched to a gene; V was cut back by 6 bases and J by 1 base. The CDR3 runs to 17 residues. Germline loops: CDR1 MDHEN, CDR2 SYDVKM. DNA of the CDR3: TGTGCCAGCAGCTTCGCGACAGGGGCCTACCATTCCTACGAGCAGTACTTC. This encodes CASSFATGAYHSYEQYF.

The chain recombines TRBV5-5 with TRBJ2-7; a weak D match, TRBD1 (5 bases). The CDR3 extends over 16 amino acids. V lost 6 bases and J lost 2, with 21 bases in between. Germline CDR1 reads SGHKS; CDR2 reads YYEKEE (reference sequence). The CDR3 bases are TGTGCCAGCACCCCCCTGAGGCAGACAGAAACCTACGAGCAGTACTTC. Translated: CASTPLRQTETYEQYF.

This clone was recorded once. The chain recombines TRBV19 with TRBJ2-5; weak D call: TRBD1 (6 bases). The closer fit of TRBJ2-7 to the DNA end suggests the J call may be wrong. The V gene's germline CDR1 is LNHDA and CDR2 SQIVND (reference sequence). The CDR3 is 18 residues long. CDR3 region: CASSRSSVLDRTSYEQYF. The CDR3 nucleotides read TGTGCCAGTAGTAGAAGCTCCGTCCTGGACAGAACTTCCTACGAGCAGTACTTC.

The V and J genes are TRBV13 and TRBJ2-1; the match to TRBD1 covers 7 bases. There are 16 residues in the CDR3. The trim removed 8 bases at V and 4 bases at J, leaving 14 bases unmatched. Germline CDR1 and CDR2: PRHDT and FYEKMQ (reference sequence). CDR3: CASGLTGTVSYNEQFF. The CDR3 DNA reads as TGTGCCAGCGGTCTTACCGGGACAGTCTCTTACAATGAGCAGTTCTTC.

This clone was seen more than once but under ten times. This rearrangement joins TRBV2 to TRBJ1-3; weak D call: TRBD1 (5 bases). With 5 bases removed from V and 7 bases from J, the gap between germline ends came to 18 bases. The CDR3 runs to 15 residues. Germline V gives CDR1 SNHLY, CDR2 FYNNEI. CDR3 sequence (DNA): TGTGCCAGCAGTCTCCTCGGATTTAGGGGCAACACCATATATTTT. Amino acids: CASSLLGFRGNTIYF.

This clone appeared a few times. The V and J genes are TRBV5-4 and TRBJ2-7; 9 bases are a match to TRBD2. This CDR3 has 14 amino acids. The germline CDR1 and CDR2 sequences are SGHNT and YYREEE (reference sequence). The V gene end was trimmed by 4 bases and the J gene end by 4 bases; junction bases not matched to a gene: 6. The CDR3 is CASSPGLARYEQYF. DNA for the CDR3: TGTGCCAGCAGCCCCGGACTAGCGAGGTACGAGCAGTACTTC.